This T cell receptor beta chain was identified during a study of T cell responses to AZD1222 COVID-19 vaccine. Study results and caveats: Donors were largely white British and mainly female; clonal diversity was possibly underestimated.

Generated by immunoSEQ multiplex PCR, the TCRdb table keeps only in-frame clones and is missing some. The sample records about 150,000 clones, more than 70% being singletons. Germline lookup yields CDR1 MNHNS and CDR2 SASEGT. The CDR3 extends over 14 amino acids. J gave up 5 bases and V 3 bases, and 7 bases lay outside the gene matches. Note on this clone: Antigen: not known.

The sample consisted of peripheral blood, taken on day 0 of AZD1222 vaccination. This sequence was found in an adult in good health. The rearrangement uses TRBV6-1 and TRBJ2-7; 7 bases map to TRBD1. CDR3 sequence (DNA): TGTGCCAGCAGTGACCCCAGGGGGAACGACGAGCAGTACTTC. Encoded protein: CASSDPRGNDEQYF.